This section outlines one TCR beta chain sequence together with its context. Its antigen remains unknown. The protocol was immunoSEQ multiplex PCR, while the TCRdb copy is restricted to in-frame clones and leaves out a portion. In the table there are around 130,000 clones, 84% of which are singletons. The CDR3 has 15 residues. With V trimmed by 0 bases and J by 0 bases, 1 base remained unmatched. Germline CDR1 and CDR2: SGHTA and FQGNSA. The sample is drawn from a study of cytotoxic CD8 clonotypes in ibrutinib-treated CLL. Study findings and constraints: Patients showed higher baseline clonality than age-matched healthy donors, and it tracked circulating CD8+ T-cell counts. An increase in clonality occurred at ibrutinib response, followed by a return toward baseline at progression.

The rearrangement joins TRBV7-2 to TRBJ1-1; 7 nucleotides match TRBD1. The sequencing here drew on PBMCs, taken after 24 months of ibrutinib treatment. The receptor comes from a human donor with chronic lymphocytic leukemia. CDR3 residues: CASSLAGGVNTEAFF. The DNA of the CDR3 is TGTGCCAGCAGCTTAGCAGGGGGCGTGAACACTGAAGCTTTCTTT.